The TCR beta chain under discussion was sequenced for a study of T cell responses to AZD1222 COVID-19 vaccine (dated by TCRdb to the early 2020s). Describing the broader study: AZD1222 recipients with second doses at about 4 weeks or about 12 weeks were pooled, because spike-specific TCR depth and breadth did not differ between schedules. TCR sequencing was performed for 230 to 250 trial participants, of whom around 210 were given two doses of AZD1222 and some 26 were given two doses of MenACWY control vaccine. Trial participants were enrolled into age subgroups of 18-55, 56-69 and 70-plus years, which contained around 150, 28 and 57 TCR-sequenced participants, respectively. Here is what the overall study found, with its caveats: The 56-69-year group was small, and its depth increase did not reach significance, likely because of low power. A significant rise in spike-specific TCR breadth and depth was observed after two AZD1222 doses relative to day 0 and relative to MenACWY recipients. Conclusions about previously exposed vaccinees are limited because only six or seven AZD1222 recipients were SARS-CoV-2 seropositive at baseline. No day 14 peak-response samples were available, so repertoires were characterized only after the peak T cell response. The whole spike protein was spanned by vaccine-associated CD4 TCRs, and dominant responses were seen in regions 160-218 and 743-854. Most participants were white British and females outnumbered males, and the authors suggested that clonal diversity may have been underestimated. Epitopes outside the regions mutated in the B.1.351 and B.1.1.7 variants were reportedly recognized by nearly half of the unique spike-specific TCRs.

The sample's time point label, in plain terms: baseline before first vaccination. Vaccinee samples were obtained from the UK trials COV001 and COV002, which included a single-blind randomized controlled phase 2/3 trial of AZD1222 (ChAdOx1 nCoV-19) in healthy adults. For TCRbeta chain sequencing, PBMC samples from trial participants were taken at day 0 and at day 28 after the second dose. The CDR3 regions of human TCRbeta chains were analyzed by immunosequencing. Per the original workflow: TCRs in the repertoires were compared against a reference library of SARS-CoV-2-specific TCRs that had been generated with the MIRA antigen-specificity platform. Breadth meant the fraction of unique TCRs that were SARS-CoV-2-associated, whereas depth meant the fraction of total T cells that were SARS-CoV-2-associated. Using the MIRA data, each spike-specific TCR was assigned both to the spike region to which the TCR was reactive and to a CD4 or CD8 class. Log10-transformed breadth and depth values were compared by one-way ANOVA with Sidak's multiple comparisons tests. Imported from immuneACCESS, the table was reduced by TCRdb to in-frame sequences with V and J called. These copies leave out some clones; in studies compared against another copy, an unresolved V gene accounts for under half, and the cause of the remainder is not known. Clone size and the V and J calls come from that table; the DNA yielded D and trimming. This sample gives about 100,000 clones in total; just under 90% of them show up just once. The ten top clones hold about 15% of the sample.

Comment on this clone: Its antigen is unknown. An end of the junction does not agree with germline; a read error may underlie this.

The specimen comprised peripheral blood, sampled on day 0 of AZD1222 vaccination. The source is an adult in good health.

The bases are TGTGCGAGCAGGGGAAACACTGAAGCTTTCTTT. Translated, it reads CASRGNTEAFF. The chain is encoded by TRBV7-9 joined to TRBJ1-1; the D gene is perhaps TRBD1, on 6 matching bases. The CDR1 and CDR2 encoded by the germline V gene (reference sequence) are SEHNR and FQNEAQ. Including cysteine and phenylalanine, the CDR3 has 11 amino acids. The entry retains the CDR3 DNA only, 33 bases that are in frame from base 1.